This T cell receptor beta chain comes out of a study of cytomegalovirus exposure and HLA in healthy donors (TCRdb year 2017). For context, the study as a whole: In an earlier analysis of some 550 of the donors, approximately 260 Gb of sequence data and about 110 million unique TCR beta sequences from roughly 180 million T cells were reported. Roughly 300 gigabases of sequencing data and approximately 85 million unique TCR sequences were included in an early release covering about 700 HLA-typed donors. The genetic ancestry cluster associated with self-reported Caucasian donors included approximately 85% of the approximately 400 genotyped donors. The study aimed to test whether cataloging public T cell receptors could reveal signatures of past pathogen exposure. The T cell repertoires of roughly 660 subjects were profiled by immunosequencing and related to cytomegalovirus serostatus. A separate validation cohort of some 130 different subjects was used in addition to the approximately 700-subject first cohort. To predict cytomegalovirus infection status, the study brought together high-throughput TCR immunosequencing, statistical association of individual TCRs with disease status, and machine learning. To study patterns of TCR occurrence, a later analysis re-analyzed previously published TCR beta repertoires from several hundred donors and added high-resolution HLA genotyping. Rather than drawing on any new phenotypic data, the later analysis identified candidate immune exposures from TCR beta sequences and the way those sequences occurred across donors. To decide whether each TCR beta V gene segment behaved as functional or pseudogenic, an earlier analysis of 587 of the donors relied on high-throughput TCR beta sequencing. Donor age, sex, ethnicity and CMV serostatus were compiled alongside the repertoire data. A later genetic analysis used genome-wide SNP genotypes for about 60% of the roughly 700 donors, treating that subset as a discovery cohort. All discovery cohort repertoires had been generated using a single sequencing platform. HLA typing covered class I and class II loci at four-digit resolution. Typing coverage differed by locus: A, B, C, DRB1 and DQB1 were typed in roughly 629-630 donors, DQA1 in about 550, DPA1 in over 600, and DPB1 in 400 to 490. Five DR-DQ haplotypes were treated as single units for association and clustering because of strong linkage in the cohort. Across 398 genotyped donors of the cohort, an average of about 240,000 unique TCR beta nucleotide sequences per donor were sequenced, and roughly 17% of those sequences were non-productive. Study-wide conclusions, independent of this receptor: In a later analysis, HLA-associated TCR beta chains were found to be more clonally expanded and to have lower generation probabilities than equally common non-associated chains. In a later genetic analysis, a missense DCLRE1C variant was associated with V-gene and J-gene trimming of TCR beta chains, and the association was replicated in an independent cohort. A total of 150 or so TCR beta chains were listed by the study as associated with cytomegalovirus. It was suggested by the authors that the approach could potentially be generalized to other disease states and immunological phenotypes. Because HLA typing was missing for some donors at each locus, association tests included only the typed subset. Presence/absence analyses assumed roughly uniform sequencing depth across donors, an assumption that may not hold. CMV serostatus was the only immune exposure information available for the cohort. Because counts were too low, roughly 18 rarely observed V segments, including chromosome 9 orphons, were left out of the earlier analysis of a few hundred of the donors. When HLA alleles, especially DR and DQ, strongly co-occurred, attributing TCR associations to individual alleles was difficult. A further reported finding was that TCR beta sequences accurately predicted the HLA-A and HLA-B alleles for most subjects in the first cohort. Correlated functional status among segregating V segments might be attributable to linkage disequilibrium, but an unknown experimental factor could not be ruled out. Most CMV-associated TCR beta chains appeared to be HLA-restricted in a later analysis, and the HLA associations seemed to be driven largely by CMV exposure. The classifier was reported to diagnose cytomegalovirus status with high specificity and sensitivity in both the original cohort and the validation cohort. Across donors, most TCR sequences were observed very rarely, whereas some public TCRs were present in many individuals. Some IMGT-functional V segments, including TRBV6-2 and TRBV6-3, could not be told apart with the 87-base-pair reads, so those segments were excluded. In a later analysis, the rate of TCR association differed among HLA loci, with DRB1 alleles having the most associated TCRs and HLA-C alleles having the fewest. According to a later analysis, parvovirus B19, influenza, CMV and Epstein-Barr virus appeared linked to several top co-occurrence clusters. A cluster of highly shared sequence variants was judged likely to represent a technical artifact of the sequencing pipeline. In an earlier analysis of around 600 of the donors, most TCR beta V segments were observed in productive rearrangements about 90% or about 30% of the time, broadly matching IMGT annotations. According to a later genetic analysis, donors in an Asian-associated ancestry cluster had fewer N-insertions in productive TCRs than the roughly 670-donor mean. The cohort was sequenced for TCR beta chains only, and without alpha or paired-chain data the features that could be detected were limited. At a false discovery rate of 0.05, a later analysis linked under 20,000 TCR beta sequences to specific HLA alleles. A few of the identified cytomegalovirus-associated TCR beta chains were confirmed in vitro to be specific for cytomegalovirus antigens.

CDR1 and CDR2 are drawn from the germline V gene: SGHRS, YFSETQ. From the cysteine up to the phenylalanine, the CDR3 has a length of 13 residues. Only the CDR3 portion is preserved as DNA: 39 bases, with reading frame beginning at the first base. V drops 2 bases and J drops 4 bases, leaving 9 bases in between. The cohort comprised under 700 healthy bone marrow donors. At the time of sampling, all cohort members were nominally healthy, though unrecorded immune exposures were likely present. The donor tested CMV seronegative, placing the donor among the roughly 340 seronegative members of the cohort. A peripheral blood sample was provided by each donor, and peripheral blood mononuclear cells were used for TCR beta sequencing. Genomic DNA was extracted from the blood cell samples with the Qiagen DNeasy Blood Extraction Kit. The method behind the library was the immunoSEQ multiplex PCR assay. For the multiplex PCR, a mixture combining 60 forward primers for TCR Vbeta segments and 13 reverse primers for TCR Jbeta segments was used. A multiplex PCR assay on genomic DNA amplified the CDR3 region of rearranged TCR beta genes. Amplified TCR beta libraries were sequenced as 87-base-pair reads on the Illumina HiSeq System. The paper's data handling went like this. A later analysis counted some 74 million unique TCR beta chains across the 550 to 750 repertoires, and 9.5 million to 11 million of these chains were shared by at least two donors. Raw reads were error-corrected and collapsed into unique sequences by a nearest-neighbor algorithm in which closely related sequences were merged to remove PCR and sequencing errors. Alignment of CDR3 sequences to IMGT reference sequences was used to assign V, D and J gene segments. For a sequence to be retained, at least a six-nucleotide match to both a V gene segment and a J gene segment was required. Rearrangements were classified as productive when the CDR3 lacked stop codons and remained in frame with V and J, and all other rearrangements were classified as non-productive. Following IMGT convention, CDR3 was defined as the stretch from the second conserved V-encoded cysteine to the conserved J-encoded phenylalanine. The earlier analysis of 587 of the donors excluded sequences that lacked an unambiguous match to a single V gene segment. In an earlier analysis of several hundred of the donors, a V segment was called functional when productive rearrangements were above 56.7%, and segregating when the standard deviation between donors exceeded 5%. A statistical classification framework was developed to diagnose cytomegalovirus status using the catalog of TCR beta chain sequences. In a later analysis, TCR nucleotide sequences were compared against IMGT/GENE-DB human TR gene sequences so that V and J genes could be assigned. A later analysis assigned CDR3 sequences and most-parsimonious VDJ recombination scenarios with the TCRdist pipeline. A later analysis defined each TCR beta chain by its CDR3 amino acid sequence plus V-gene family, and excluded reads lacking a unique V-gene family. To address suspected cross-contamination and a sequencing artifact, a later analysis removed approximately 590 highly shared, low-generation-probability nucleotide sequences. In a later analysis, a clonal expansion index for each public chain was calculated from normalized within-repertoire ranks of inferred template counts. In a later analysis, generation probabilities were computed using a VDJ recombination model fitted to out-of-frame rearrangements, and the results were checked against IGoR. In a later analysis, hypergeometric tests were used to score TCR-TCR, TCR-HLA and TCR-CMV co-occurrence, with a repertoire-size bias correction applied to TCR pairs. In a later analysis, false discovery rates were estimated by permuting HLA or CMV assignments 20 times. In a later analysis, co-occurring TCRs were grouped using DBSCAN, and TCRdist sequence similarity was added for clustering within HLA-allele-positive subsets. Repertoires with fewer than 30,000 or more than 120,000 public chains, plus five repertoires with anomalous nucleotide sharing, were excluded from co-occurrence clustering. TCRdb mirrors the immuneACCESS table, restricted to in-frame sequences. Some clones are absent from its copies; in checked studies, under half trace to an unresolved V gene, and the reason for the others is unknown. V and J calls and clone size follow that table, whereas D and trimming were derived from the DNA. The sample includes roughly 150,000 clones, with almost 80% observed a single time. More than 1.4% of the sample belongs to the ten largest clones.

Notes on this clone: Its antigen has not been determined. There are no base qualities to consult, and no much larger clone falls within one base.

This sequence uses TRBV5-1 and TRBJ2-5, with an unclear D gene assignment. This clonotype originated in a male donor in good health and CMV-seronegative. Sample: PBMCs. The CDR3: CASSLSGGETQYF. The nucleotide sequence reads TGCGCCAGCAGCTTAAGTGGCGGAGAGACCCAGTACTTC.